Below, 20 T cell receptor beta chains from the same sample are listed, as sequenced in a study of spatial heterogeneity in lung cancer. In TCRdb, the 5' RACE reads were re-called with MiXCR into one record per CDR3 protein. The sample lists about 75,000 distinct CDR3 sequences, roughly 13% occurring once. Time point defined: sample taken at primary tumor resection. Unsorted whole RNA from tumor, nontumor lung or frozen PBMC underwent sequencing. The sample was PBMCs, taken at surgery. Receptor source: a male donor with early-stage non-small cell lung cancer.

This clonotype showed up many times. The chain carries TRBV25-1 and TRBJ2-3, with 7 positions matching TRBD1. The CDR3 loop spans 13 amino acids. V shed 6 bases and J 3 bases; nucleotides not matched to a gene: 3. The germline V gene has CDR1 MGHDK and CDR2 SYGVNS. In DNA form, the CDR3 reads TGTGCCAGCAGACGACAGGGTACAGATACGCAGTATTTT. This sequence encodes CASRRQGTDTQYF.

At least ten counts were recorded for this clonotype. The chain recombines TRBV9 with TRBJ2-3; TRBD2 aligns across 8 bases. The CDR3 is 17 residues long. Germline-derived CDR1 and CDR2 are SGDLS and YYNGEE. After removal of 3 bases from V and 5 bases from J, the junction contained 14 bases not matched to a gene. CDR3 DNA: TGTGCCAGCAGCGCAGCCCTGACTGGCAGCGGGAGAGATACGCAGTATTTT. The encoded protein is CASSAALTGSGRDTQYF.

This clonotype was found many times. This chain joins TRBV9 and TRBJ2-1; unclear D gene. With 4 bases removed from V and 7 bases from J, the gap between germline ends came to 18 bases. Germline lookup yields CDR1 SGDLS and CDR2 YYNGEE. The CDR3 runs to 15 residues. In nucleotides, the CDR3 is TGTGCCAGCAGCTCTCACCCGAGTCAGCTTAATGAGCAGTTCTTC. Its translation: CASSSHPSQLNEQFF.

This clonotype was detected only a few times. The chain carries TRBV7-9 and TRBJ2-2; TRBD2 aligns across 10 bases. This CDR3 comprises 13 residues. The V segment lost 10 bases and the J segment 6 bases; nucleotides outside the gene matches: 5. The germline gives CDR1 SEHNR, CDR2 FQNEAQ (reference sequence). The CDR3 spells CATHLAGAGELFF. The CDR3 bases are TGTGCCACCCACCTAGCGGGAGCCGGGGAGCTGTTTTTT.

The chain carries TRBV12-3 or TRBV12-4 and TRBJ2-1; D uncertain. Trimming took off 3 bases at V and 6 bases at J, with 9 bases between the two ends. The CDR3 spans 13 residues. CDR3 amino acids: CASSFYPINEQFF. The CDR3 region has the DNA TGTGCCAGCAGTTTTTACCCGATCAATGAGCAGTTCTTC.

This clonotype occurred many times. The chain employs TRBV29-1 and TRBJ2-7; 7 nucleotides match TRBD1. This CDR3 has 13 amino acids. V gave up 6 bases and J gave up 3 bases; unmatched junction bases: 8. CDR1 and CDR2 from the germline V gene are SQVTM and ANQGSEA. CDR3 protein: CSVQPGQIYEQYF. The CDR3 coding sequence is TGCAGCGTACAGCCGGGACAGATCTACGAGCAGTACTTC.

The chain employs TRBV18 and TRBJ2-3; D is unclear. Trimming stripped 1 base from V and 1 base from J, with 6 bases between. The length of the CDR3 is 14 residues. The V gene's germline CDR1 is KGHSH and CDR2 LQKENI. The CDR3 bases are TGTGCCAGCTCACCACTTGGGGGCACAGATACGCAGTATTTT. Translated: CASSPLGGTDTQYF.

The genes are TRBV7-9 and TRBJ1-1, with a tentative D call TRBD1 (6 bases). This CDR3 contains 12 residues. Germline V gene sequence: CDR1 SEHNR, CDR2 FQNEAQ (reference sequence). V was pared by 5 bases and J by 11 bases, with 15 bases between. CDR3 residues: CASSRTVEWAFF. For the CDR3, the DNA is TGTGCCAGCAGCCGGACAGTTGAGTGGGCTTTCTTT.

The sample holds a few counts of this clonotype. This rearrangement joins TRBV2 to TRBJ2-1; D possibly corresponds to TRBD2 (5 bases). Trimming cost V 2 bases and J 6 bases, with 14 bases left between them. Germline V gene data show CDR1 as SNHLY and CDR2 as FYNNEI. The length of the CDR3 is 15 residues. The CDR3 is CASSERAIAPNEQFF. The CDR3 bases are TGTGCCAGCAGTGAAAGGGCCATAGCGCCCAATGAGCAGTTCTTC.

The rearrangement joins TRBV2 to TRBJ1-1, with D possibly matching TRBD1 (6 bases). Germline CDR1 reads SNHLY; CDR2 reads FYNNEI. The germline V and J ends were trimmed by 2 bases and 2 bases, with 15 bases remaining between them. The CDR3 length is 16 residues. CDR3 in amino acids: CASSEFPKTGNTEAFF. In DNA form, the CDR3 reads TGTGCCAGCAGTGAATTCCCCAAGACAGGAAACACTGAAGCTTTCTTT.

This chain connects TRBV10-3 to TRBJ2-5, with a possible D match to TRBD2 (5 bases). V gave up 5 bases and J gave up 4 bases, with 14 bases separating them. Germline V gene sequence: CDR1 ENHRY, CDR2 SYGVKD. The CDR3 runs 14 residues. The CDR3 nucleotides read TGTGCCATCAGTTTTGACTACCTGGGAGAGACCCAGTACTTC. Amino acids: CAISFDYLGETQYF.

V and J are TRBV19 and TRBJ1-2; D gene uncertain. The CDR3 runs 13 residues. Trimming cost V 7 bases and J 2 bases, with 11 bases left between them. Germline CDR1 and CDR2: LNHDA and SQIVND (reference sequence). The CDR3 region has the DNA TGTGCCAGTAACCCCCGGGCAAACTATGGCTACACCTTC. Protein product: CASNPRANYGYTF.

This clonotype was counted many times. The chain combines TRBV28 with TRBJ1-5; the D gene is possibly TRBD1 (5 bases). Trimming took 6 bases from V and 7 from J, leaving 25 bases between them. The CDR3 extends over 17 amino acids. Germline CDR1 is MDHEN and CDR2 is SYDVKM. This CDR3 reads CASRSESFRAGHQPQHF. The DNA of the CDR3 is TGTGCCAGCAGATCAGAGTCGTTTAGGGCAGGACACCAGCCCCAGCATTTT.

This sequence joins TRBV4-1 and TRBJ1-1, with D tentatively TRBD1 (5 bases). CDR3 length: 17 amino acids. V dropped 4 bases and J dropped 1 base, with 19 bases sitting between them. Germline V gene lookup returns CDR1 MGHRA and CDR2 YSYEKL. This chain's CDR3 is CASSPIGRESRNTEAFF. CDR3 nucleotides: TGCGCCAGCAGCCCCATCGGCAGGGAATCGAGGAACACTGAAGCTTTCTTT.

In its sample, this clonotype was seen a few times. V usage is TRBV5-1 and J usage is TRBJ2-2, with D perhaps TRBD2 (6 bases). Per germline, CDR1 SGHRS and CDR2 YFSETQ. V gave up 2 bases and J gave up 0 bases, with 14 bases separating them. The CDR3 is made up of 17 amino acids. CDR3 region: CASSLRPSATNTGELFF. The CDR3 DNA is TGCGCCAGCAGCTTAAGACCTAGCGCCACGAACACCGGGGAGCTGTTTTTT.

This clonotype was detected ten times or more. The J gene is TRBJ2-7, the V gene TRBV4-3; D remains ambiguous. The germline V gene has CDR1 LGHNA and CDR2 YSLEER. The CDR3 runs 15 residues. Trimming left V 0 bases short and J 4 bases short, with 13 bases between. For the CDR3, the DNA is TGCGCCAGCAGCCAAGATGGGCCCAGGCAGTACGAGCAGTACTTC. Translated, it gives CASSQDGPRQYEQYF.

This clonotype was counted only a few times. The V and J genes are TRBV10-3 and TRBJ1-3; D is ambiguous. Per the germline V gene, CDR1 is ENHRY and CDR2 is SYGVKD. The germline V and J ends were trimmed by 4 bases and 0 bases, with 10 bases remaining between them. The CDR3 has 15 amino acids. CDR3 protein: CAISGPGLSGNTIYF. DNA of the CDR3: TGTGCCATCAGTGGTCCTGGACTCTCTGGAAACACCATATATTTT.

This clonotype occurred many times. The genes are TRBV10-3 and TRBJ2-1, with D possibly being TRBD2 (6 bases). Per germline, CDR1 ENHRY and CDR2 SYGVKD. V lost 4 bases and J lost 9, with 16 bases in between. The CDR3 runs 14 residues. The DNA of the CDR3 is TGTGCCATCAGTGGCTCGTCGGGAGCCCCTGAGCAGTTCTTC. Its translation: CAISGSSGAPEQFF.

The chain carries TRBV29-1 and TRBJ1-1, with 8 bases identical to TRBD1. V shed 2 bases and J 5 bases; nucleotides not matched to a gene: 13. The CDR3 is made up of 16 amino acids. Germline assignment: CDR1 SQVTM and CDR2 ANQGSEA. CDR3 sequence: CSVETRQGARSTEAFF. The CDR3 coding sequence is TGCAGCGTTGAAACGAGGCAGGGGGCTCGTAGTACTGAAGCTTTCTTT.

The CDR3 bases are TGTGCCATCAGCCTCTCCGGGACAGGGAAAGAGACCCAGTACTTC. Residues: CAISLSGTGKETQYF. The rearrangement links TRBV10-3 to TRBJ2-5; 9 positions agree with TRBD1. Losses at the gene ends were 6 bases for V and 3 bases for J; bases not matched to a gene: 8. The V gene's germline CDR1 is ENHRY and CDR2 SYGVKD. The length of the CDR3 is 15 residues.